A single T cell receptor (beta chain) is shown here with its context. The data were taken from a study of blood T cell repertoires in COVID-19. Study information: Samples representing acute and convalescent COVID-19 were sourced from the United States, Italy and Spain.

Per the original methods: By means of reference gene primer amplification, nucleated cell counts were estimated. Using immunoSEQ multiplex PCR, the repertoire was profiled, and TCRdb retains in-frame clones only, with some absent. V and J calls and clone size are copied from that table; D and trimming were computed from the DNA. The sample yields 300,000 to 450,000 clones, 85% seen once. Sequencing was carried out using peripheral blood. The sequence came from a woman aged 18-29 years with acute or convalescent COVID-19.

In DNA, the CDR3 is TGTGCCAGCACTGGGACAGGGTACTACGAGCAGTACTTC. Translating it yields CASTGTGYYEQYF. The V gene is TRBV11-2, the J gene TRBJ2-7; 9 nucleotides agree with TRBD1. CDR1 is SGHAT and CDR2 is FQNNGV in the germline V gene. V shed 7 bases and J 3 bases; nucleotides not matched to a gene: 4. This CDR3 has 13 amino acids. Using reference TRBV11-2 and TRBJ2-7 for the parts outside the CDR3, the full variable domain is EAGVAQSPRYKIIEKRQSVAFWCNPISGHATLYWYQQILGQGPKLLIQFQNNGVVDDSQLPKDRFSAERLKGVDSTLKIQPAKLEDSAVYLCASTGTGYYEQYFGPGTRLTVT.